This TCR beta chain was recorded in a study of blood T cell repertoires in COVID-19. Overall study: Italy, Spain and the United States were the sources of the convalescent and acute COVID-19 samples.

How the authors handled the data: Cell counts per sample came from amplifying reference gene primers. Using immunoSEQ multiplex PCR, the repertoire was profiled, and TCRdb retains in-frame clones only, with some absent. Clone size and V and J calls were adopted from that table, with D and trimming inferred from the DNA. The sample yields 24,000 or so clones, approximately 87% seen once. The V segment lost 4 bases and the J segment 4 bases; nucleotides outside the gene matches: 9. The CDR3 runs 16 residues. Germline V gives CDR1 SGHRS, CDR2 YFSETQ. This chain joins TRBV5-1 and TRBJ2-5, with 11 bases fitting TRBD2. The origin of this receptor is a human donor with active COVID-19. The donor label of this sample is uncertain. The sample comprised peripheral blood. In DNA, the CDR3 is TGCGCCAGCAGCGAGCGTAGCGGGAGGGCCAGAGAGACCCAGTACTTC. This gives the protein CASSERSGRARETQYF.